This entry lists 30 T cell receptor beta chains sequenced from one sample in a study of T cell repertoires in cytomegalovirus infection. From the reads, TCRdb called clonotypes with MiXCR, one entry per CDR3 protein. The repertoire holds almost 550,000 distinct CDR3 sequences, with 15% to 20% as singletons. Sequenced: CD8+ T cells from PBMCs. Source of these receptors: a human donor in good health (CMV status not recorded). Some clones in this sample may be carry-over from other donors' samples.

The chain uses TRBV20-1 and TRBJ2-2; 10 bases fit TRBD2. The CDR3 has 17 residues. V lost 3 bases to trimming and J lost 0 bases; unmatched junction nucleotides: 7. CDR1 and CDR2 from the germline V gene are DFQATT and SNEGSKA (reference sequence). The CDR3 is CSASFLAGAPNTGELFF. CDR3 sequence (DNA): TGCAGTGCTAGTTTTCTAGCGGGAGCCCCGAACACCGGGGAGCTGTTTTTT.

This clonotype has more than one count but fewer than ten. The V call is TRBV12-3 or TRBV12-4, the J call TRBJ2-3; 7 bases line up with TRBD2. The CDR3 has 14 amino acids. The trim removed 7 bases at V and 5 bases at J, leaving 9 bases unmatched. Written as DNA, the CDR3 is TGTGCCAGCACCCGAGCGGGAAGCCAAGATACGCAGTATTTT. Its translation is CASTRAGSQDTQYF.

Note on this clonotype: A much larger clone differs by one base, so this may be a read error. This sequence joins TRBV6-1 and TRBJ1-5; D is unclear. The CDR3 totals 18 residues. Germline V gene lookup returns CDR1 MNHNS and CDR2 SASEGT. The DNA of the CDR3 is TGTTCCAGCAGTGTACCCCGGGAAGGGCGGTATAGCAATCAGCCCCAGCATTTT. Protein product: CSSSVPREGRYSNQPQHF.

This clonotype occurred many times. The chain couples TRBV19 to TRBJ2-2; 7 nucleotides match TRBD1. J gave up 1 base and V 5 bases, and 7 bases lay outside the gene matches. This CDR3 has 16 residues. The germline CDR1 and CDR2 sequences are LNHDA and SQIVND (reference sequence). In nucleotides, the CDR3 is TGTGCCAGTAGTCCCCGACAGGGTCGGAACACCGGGGAGCTGTTTTTT. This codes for CASSPRQGRNTGELFF.

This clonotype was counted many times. CDR3 DNA sequence: TGTGCCAGCAGCTCTTTACGGGGGGGGCGAACCAACTACGAGCAGTACTTC. Translation: CASSSLRGGRTNYEQYF. The V gene is TRBV7-2, the J gene TRBJ2-7; 8 nucleotides align to TRBD2. The CDR3 is made up of 17 amino acids. Germline V gene sequence: CDR1 SGHTA, CDR2 FQGNSA. With V trimmed by 4 bases and J by 3 bases, 14 bases remained unmatched.

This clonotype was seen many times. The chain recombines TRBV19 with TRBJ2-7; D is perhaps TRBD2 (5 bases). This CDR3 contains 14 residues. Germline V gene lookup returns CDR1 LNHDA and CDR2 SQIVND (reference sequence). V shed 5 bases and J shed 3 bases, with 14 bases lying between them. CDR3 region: CASSSGSDYYEQYF. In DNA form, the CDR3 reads TGTGCCAGTAGTTCGGGTAGCGATTACTACGAGCAGTACTTC.

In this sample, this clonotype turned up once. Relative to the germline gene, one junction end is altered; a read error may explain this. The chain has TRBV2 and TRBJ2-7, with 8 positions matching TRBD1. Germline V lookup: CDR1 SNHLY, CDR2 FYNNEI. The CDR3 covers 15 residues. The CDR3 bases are TGTGCCAGCAGTGAAGTTACAGGGGGTCCCTACGAGGAGTACTTC. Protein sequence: CASSEVTGGPYEEYF.

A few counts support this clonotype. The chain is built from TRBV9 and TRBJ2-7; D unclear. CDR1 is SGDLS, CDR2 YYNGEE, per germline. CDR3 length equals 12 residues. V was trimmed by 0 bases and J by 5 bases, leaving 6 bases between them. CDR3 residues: CASSVEGNEQYF. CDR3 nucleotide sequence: TGTGCCAGCAGCGTAGAAGGGAACGAGCAGTACTTC.

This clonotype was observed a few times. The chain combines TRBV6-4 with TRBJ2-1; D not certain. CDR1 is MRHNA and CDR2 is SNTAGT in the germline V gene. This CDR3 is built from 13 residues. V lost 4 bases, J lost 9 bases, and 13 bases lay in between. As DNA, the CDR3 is TGTGCCAGCAGTGCCACACATGGTACTGAGCAGTTCTTC. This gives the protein CASSATHGTEQFF.

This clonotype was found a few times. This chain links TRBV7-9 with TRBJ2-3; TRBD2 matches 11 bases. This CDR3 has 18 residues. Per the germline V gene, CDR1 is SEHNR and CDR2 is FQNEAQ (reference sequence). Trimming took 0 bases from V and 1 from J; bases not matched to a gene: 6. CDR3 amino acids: CASSLAHLLAGGTDTQYF. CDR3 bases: TGTGCCAGCAGCTTAGCGCATTTACTAGCGGGGGGCACAGATACGCAGTATTTT.

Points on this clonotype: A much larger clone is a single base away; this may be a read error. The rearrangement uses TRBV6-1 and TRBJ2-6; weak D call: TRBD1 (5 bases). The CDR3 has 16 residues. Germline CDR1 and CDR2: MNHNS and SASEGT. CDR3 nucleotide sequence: TGTGCCAGCAGTGAACGAGAGGCCTCTGGGGCCAGCGTCCTGACTTTC. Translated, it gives CASSEREASGASVLTF.

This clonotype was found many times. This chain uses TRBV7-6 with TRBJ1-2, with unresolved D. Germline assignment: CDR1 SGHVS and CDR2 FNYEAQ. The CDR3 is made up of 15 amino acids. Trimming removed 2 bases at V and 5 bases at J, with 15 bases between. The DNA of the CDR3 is TGTGCCAGCAGCTTAAAAAAGGGTTTTTATTATGGCTACACCTTC. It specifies CASSLKKGFYYGYTF.

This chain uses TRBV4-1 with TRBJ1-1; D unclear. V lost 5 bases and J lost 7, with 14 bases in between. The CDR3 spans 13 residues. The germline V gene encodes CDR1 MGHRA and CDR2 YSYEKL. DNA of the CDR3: TGCGCCAGCAGCTACCCCAGGATGGGTGAAGCTTTCTTT. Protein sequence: CASSYPRMGEAFF.

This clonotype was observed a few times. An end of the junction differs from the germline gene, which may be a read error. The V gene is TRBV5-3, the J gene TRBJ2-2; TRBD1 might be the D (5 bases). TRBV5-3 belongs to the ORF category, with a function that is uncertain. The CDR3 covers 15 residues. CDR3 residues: CASSFLREGTGELFF. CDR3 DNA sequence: TGTGCCAGCAGCTTTCTCAGGGAAGGCACCGGGGAGCTGTTTTTT.

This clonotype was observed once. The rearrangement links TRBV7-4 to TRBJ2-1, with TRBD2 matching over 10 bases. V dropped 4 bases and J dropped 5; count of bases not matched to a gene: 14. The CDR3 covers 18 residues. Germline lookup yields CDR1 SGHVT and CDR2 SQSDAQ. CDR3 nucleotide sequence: TGTGCCAGCAGCTCCCTGGCCGTCTCTAGCGGGAGCGACAATGAGCAGTTCTTC. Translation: CASSSLAVSSGSDNEQFF.

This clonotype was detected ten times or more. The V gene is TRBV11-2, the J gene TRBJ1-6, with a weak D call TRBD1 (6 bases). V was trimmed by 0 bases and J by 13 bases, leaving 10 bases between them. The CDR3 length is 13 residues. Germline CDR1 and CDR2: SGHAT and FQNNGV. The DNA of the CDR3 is TGTGCCAGCAGCTTAGATCAGGGGATGCCCCTCCACTTT. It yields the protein CASSLDQGMPLHF. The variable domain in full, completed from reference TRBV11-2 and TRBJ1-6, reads EAGVAQSPRYKIIEKRQSVAFWCNPISGHATLYWYQQILGQGPKLLIQFQNNGVVDDSQLPKDRFSAERLKGVDSTLKIQPAKLEDSAVYLCASSLDQGMPLHFGNGTRLTVT.

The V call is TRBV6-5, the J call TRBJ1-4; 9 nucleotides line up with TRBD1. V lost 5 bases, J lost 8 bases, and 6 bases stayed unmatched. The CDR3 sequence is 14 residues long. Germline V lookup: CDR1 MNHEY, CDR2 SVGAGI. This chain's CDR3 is CASSNRGRKEKLFF. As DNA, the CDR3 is TGTGCCAGCAGTAACAGGGGGCGTAAGGAAAAACTGTTTTTT.

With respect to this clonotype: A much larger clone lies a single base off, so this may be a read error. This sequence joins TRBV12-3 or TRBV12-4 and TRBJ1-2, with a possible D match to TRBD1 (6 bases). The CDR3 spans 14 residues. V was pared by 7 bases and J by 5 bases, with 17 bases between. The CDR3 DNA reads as TGTGCCAGCACCAAAGGGGGGGGTGGGTATGGCTACACCTTC. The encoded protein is CASTKGGGGYGYTF.

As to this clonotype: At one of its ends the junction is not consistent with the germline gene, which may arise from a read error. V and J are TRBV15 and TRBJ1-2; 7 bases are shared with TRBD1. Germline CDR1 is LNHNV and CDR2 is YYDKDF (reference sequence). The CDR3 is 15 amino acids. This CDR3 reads CATSRFQGDDYVYTF. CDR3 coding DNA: TGTGCCACCAGCAGATTTCAGGGGGATGACTATGTCTACACCTTC.

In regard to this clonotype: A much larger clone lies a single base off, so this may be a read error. CDR3 sequence reads: CTSSYNRGMGNTIYF. The CDR3 region has the DNA TGTACCAGCAGCTATAACAGAGGGATGGGAAACACCATATATTTT. This rearrangement joins TRBV11-2 to TRBJ1-3, with unresolved D. This CDR3 comprises 15 residues. Germline V gene sequence: CDR1 SGHAT, CDR2 FQNNGV. The whole variable domain, remainder taken from reference TRBV11-2 and TRBJ1-3, is EAGVAQSPRYKIIEKRQSVAFWCNPISGHATLYWYQQILGQGPKLLIQFQNNGVVDDSQLPKDRFSAERLKGVDSTLKIQPAKLEDSAVYLCTSSYNRGMGNTIYFGEGSWLTVV.

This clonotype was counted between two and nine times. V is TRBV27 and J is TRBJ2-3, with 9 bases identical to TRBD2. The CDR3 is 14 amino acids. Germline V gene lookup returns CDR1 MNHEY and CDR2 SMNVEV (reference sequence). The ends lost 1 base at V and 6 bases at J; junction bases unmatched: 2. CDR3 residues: CASSLLREGDTQYF. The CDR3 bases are TGTGCCAGCAGTTTATTGCGGGAGGGGGATACGCAGTATTTT.

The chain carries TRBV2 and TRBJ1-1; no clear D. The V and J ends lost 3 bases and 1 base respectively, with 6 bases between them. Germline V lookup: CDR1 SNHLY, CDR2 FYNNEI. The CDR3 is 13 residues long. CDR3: CASSDNRNTEAFF. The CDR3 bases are TGTGCCAGCAGTGATAACAGGAACACTGAAGCTTTCTTT.

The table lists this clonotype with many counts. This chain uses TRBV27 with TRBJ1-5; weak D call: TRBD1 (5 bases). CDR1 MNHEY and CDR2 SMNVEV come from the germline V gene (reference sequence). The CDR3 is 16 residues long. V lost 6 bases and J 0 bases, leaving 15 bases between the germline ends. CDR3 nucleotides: TGTGCCAGCAGCTACGGGGGGGATCATAGCAATCAGCCCCAGCATTTT. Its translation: CASSYGGDHSNQPQHF.

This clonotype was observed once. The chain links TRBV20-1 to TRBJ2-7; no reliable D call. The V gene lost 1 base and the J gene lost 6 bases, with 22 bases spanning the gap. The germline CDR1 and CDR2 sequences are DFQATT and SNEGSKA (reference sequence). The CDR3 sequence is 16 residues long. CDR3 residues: CSARGARTSYLGEQYF. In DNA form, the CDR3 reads TGCAGTGCTAGAGGGGCTCGGACGTCCTACCTCGGCGAGCAGTACTTC.

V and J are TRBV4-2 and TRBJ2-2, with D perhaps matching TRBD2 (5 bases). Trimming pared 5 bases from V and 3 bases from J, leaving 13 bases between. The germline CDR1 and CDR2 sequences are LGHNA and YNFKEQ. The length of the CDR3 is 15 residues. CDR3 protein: CASSWLAPDTGELFF. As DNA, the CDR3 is TGTGCCAGCAGCTGGCTAGCTCCGGACACCGGGGAGCTGTTTTTT.

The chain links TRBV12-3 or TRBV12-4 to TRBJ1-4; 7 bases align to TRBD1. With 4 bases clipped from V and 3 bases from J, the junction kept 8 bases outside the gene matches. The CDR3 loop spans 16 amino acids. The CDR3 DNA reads TGTGCCAGCAGTTCTACAGACAGGGTAGCTAATGAAAAACTGTTTTTT. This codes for CASSSTDRVANEKLFF.

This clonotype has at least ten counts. The CDR3 nucleotides read TGTGCCAGTAGTGTACGACAGCGGAACACTGAAGCTTTCTTT. As protein: CASSVRQRNTEAFF. This chain joins TRBV19 and TRBJ1-1, with D possibly matching TRBD1 (5 bases). Germline CDR1 LNHDA, CDR2 SQIVND (reference sequence). The CDR3 loop spans 14 amino acids. Trimming shortened V by 5 bases and J by 1 base, and 11 bases separated the two germline ends. The full variable domain, in which reference TRBV19 and TRBJ1-1 provide the parts outside the CDR3, is DGGITQSPKYLFRKEGQNVTLSCEQNLNHDAMYWYRQDPGQGLRLIYYSQIVNDFQKGDIAEGYSVSREKKESFPLTVTSAQKNPTAFYLCASSVRQRNTEAFFGQGTRLTVV.

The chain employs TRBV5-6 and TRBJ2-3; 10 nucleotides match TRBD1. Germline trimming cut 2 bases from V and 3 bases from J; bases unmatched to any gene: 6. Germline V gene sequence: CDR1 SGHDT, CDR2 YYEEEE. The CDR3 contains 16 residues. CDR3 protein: CASSFRDRGWTDTQYF. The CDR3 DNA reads TGTGCCAGCAGCTTCCGGGACAGGGGTTGGACAGATACGCAGTATTTT.

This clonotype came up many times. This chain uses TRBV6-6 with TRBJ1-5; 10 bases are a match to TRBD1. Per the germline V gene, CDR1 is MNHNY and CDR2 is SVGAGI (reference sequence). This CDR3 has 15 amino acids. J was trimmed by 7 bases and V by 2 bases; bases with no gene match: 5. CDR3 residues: CASSYGQGVNQPQHF. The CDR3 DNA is TGTGCCAGCAGTTACGGACAGGGGGTCAACCAGCCCCAGCATTTT.

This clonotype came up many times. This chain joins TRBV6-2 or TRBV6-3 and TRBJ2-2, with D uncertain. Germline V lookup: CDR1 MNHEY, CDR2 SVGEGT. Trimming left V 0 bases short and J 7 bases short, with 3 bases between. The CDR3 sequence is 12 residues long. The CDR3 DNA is TGTGCCAGCAGTTACTCGGGCGGGGAGCTGTTTTTT. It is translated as CASSYSGGELFF.